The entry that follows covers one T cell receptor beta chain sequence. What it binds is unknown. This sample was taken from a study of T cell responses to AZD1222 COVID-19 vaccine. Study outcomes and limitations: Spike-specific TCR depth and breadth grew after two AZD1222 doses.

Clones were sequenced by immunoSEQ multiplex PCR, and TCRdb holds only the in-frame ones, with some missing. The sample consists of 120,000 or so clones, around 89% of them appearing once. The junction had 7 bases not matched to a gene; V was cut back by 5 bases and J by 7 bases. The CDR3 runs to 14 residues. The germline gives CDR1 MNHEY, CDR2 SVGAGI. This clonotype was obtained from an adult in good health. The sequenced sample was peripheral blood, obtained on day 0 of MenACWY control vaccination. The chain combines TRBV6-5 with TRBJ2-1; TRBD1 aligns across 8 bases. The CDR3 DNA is TGTGCCAGCAGTACCCAGGGGGCGCGAAATGAGCAGTTCTTC. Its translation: CASSTQGARNEQFF.